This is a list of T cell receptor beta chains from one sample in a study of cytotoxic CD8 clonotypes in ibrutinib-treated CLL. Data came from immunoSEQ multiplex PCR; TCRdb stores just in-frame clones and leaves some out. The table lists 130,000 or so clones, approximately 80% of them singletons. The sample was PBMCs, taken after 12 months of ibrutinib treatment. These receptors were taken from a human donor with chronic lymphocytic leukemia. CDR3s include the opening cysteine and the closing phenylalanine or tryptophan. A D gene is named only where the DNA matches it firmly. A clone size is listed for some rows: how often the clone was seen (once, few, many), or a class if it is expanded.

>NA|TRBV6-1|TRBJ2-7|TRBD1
CASSVNRDSSYEQYF
TGTGCCAGCAGCGTCAACCGGGACAGCTCCTACGAGCAGTACTTC
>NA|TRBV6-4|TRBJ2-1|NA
CASRHGKRGAHRLSYNEQFF
TGTGCCAGCAGGCATGGGAAAAGGGGCGCTCACCGTTTATCCTACAATGAGCAGTTCTTC
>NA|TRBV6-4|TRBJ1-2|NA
CASSDTGGGYTF
TGTGCCAGCAGTGACACCGGCGGGGGCTACACCTTC
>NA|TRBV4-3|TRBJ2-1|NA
CASSQVVGVAGEQFF
TGCGCCAGCAGCCAAGTTGTCGGAGTCGCGGGTGAGCAGTTCTTC
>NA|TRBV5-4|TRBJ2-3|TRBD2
CASSRGGSPDTQYF
TGTGCCAGCAGCCGGGGGGGCTCCCCAGATACGCAGTATTTT
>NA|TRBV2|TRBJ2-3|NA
CASSEGGTDTQYF
TGTGCCAGCAGTGAAGGCGGCACAGATACGCAGTATTTT
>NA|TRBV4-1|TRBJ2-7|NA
CASSQDAYPNTYEQYF
TGCGCCAGCAGCCAAGATGCATACCCGAACACCTACGAGCAGTACTTC
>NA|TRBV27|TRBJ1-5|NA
CASSLKGNQPQHF
TGTGCCAGCAGTTTAAAGGGCAATCAGCCCCAGCATTTT
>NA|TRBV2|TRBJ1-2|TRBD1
CASSADTGGASGYTF
TGTGCCAGCAGCGCAGACACAGGGGGCGCGTCCGGCTACACCTTC
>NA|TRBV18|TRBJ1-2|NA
CASSPPLDTYGYTF
TGTGCCAGCTCACCACCGCTGGACACGTATGGCTACACCTTC
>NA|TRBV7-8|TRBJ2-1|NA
CASSLAPGPLGQFF
TGTGCCAGCAGCTTAGCCCCCGGGCCCCTGGGGCAGTTCTTC
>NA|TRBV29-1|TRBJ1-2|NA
CSVKGTWGYTF
TGCAGCGTTAAGGGGACTTGGGGCTACACCTTC
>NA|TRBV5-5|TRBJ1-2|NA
CASKDQIKGAGYTF
TGTGCCAGCAAGGACCAAATCAAGGGAGCGGGCTACACCTTC
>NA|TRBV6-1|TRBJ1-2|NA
CASSEAAGLYYGYTF
TGTGCCAGCAGTGAAGCGGCAGGGTTGTACTATGGCTACACCTTC
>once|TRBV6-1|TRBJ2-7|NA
CASSSRYEQYF
TGTGCCAGCAGTTCCCGGTACGAGCAGTACTTC
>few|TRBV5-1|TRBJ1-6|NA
CASSLAGLFGSPLHF
TGCGCCAGCAGCTTGGCAGGGCTGTTTGGCTCACCCCTCCACTTT
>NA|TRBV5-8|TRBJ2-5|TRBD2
CASSLGDMLAGARETQYF
TGTGCCAGCAGCTTGGGGGATATGCTAGCGGGGGCGAGAGAGACCCAGTACTTC
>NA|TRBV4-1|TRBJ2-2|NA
CASRGNTGELFF
TGCGCCAGCAGGGGGAATACCGGGGAGCTGTTTTTT
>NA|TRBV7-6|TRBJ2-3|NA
CASSLGPNWGDTQYF
TGTGCCAGCAGCTTAGGACCGAACTGGGGAGATACGCAGTATTTT
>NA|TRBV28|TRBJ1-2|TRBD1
CASSSTGVLRNYGYTF
TGTGCCAGCAGTTCGACAGGGGTCTTAAGGAACTATGGCTACACCTTC
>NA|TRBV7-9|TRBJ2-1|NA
CASSFTGVEQFF
TGTGCCAGCAGCTTTACGGGGGTTGAGCAGTTCTTC
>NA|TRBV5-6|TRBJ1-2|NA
CASSPIERGRNGYTF
TGTGCCAGCAGCCCGATTGAGAGGGGGAGGAATGGCTACACCTTC
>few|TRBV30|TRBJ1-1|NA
CAWIRGGNTEAFF
TGTGCCTGGATTAGGGGGGGGAACACTGAAGCTTTCTTT
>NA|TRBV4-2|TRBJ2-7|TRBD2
CASSQDQAGAIYEQYF
TGTGCCAGCAGCCAAGATCAGGCGGGAGCGATCTACGAGCAGTACTTC
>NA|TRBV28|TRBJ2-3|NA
CASTLRGTDTQYF
TGTGCCAGCACTCTACGGGGGACAGATACGCAGTATTTT
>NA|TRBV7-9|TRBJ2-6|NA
CASSQTGRLSGANVLTF
TGTGCCAGCAGCCAAACGGGCCGACTCTCTGGGGCCAACGTCCTGACTTTC
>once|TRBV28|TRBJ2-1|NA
CASSLGGAPGDNEQFF
TGTGCCAGCAGTTTAGGGGGGGCCCCTGGGGACAATGAGCAGTTCTTC
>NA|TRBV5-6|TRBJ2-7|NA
CASSPAVRGHYEQYF
TGTGCCAGCAGCCCTGCAGTACGGGGGCACTACGAGCAGTACTTC
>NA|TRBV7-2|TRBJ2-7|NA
CASSNSAQQYF
TGTGCCAGCAGCAACAGCGCGCAGCAGTACTTC
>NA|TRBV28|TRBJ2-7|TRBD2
CASSLGASGNSYEQYF
TGTGCCAGCAGTTTAGGAGCTAGCGGAAATTCCTACGAGCAGTACTTC
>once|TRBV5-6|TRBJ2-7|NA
CASSFGGPYEQYF
TGTGCCAGCAGCTTTGGGGGGCCCTACGAGCAGTACTTC
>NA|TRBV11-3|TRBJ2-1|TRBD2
CASSLGTSLEIDEQFF
TGTGCCAGCAGCTTAGGGACTAGCCTCGAAATCGATGAGCAGTTCTTC
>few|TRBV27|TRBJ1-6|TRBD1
CASSSVTGAGGVSPLHF
TGTGCCAGCAGTTCCGTGACAGGGGCGGGAGGTGTTTCACCCCTCCACTTT
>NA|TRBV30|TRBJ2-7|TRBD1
CAWRSAGGSYEQYF
TGTGCCTGGAGGAGCGCAGGGGGATCCTACGAGCAGTACTTC
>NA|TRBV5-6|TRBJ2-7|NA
CASSLASSWGDSYEQYF
TGTGCCAGCAGCTTGGCCTCGTCCTGGGGGGACTCCTACGAGCAGTACTTC
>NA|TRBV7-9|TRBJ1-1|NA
CAWGGVNTEAFF
TGTGCCTGGGGGGGGGTGAACACTGAAGCTTTCTTT
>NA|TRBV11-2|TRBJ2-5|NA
CASRPSRYSQETQYF
TGTGCCAGCAGACCTTCCCGCTACTCCCAAGAGACCCAGTACTTC
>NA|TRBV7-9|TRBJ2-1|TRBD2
CASAGLAGPYNEQFF
TGTGCCAGCGCAGGACTAGCGGGACCCTACAATGAGCAGTTCTTC
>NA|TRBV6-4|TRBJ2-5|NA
CASSDSGPTIPQETQYF
TGTGCCAGCAGTGACTCGGGGCCAACCATACCCCAAGAGACCCAGTACTTC
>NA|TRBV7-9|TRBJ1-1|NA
CASSGVGATHGTFF
TGTGCCAGCAGCGGGGTTGGGGCTACTCATGGGACTTTCTTT
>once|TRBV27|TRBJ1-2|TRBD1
CASSTAGTGDYGYTF
TGTGCCAGCAGTACGGCCGGGACAGGAGACTATGGCTACACCTTC
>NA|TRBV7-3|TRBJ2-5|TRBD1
CASSLTGTGETQYF
TGTGCCAGCAGCTTAACTGGGACAGGAGAGACCCAGTACTTC
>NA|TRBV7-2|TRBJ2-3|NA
CASSLFLGFADTQYF
TGTGCCAGCAGCTTATTTCTTGGTTTCGCAGATACGCAGTATTTT
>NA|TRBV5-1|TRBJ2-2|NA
CASSLAQGRLTGELFF
TGCGCCAGCAGCTTGGCACAGGGGAGGTTGACCGGGGAGCTGTTTTTT
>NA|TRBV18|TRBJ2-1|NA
CASSPSADEQFF
TGTGCCAGCTCACCATCGGCGGATGAGCAGTTCTTC
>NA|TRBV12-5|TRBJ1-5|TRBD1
CASGSLSTPGQNNQPQHF
TGTGCTAGTGGTTCTTTGTCAACTCCGGGACAGAACAATCAGCCCCAGCATTTT
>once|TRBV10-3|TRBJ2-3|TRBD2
CAIRAGGGTDTQYF
TGTGCCATCAGGGCCGGGGGGGGCACAGATACGCAGTATTTT
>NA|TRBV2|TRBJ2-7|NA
CASSEGFSLLDEQYF
TGTGCCAGCAGTGAGGGATTTAGTCTCCTCGACGAGCAGTACTTC
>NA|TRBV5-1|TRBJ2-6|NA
CASSPIEANVLTF
TGCGCCAGCAGTCCTATCGAAGCCAACGTCCTGACTTTC
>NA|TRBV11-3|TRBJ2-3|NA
CASSFAGPDTQYF
TGTGCCAGCAGCTTCGCCGGGCCAGATACGCAGTATTTT
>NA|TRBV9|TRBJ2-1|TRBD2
CASSATSGGYNEQFF
TGTGCCAGCAGCGCAACTAGCGGGGGGTACAATGAGCAGTTCTTC
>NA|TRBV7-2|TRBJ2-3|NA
CASSSFGGAGVSTDTQYF
TGTGCCAGCAGCTCGTTCGGAGGGGCGGGCGTTAGCACAGATACGCAGTATTTT
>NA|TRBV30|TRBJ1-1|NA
CAWNLDTNTEAFF
TGTGCCTGGAACCTGGACACTAACACTGAAGCTTTCTTT
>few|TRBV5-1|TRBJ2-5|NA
CASSSKTQYF
TGCGCCAGCAGCTCTAAGACCCAGTACTTC
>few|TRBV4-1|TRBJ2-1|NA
CASSQDLQESSYNEQFF
TGCGCCAGCAGCCAAGATTTACAGGAAAGCTCCTACAATGAGCAGTTCTTC